This T cell receptor beta chain was captured by sequencing in a study of CD8+CD57+ T cells in acquired aplastic anemia listed by TCRdb under 2018. About the full investigation: On average, sorted CD4+ and CD8+ cells yielded around 3.5 ug of extracted DNA, with a range of about 0.18 to 30 ug. The study at large found these results: No significant difference in CD8+ Simpson's diversity was found between patients and healthy controls (P=0.060). Although 25 to 30 CD8+ CDR3 sequences were shared by patients and controls, these sequences appeared highly expressed in patients and within the immunodominant clones of patients.

TCR repertoires of sorted CD4+ and CD8+ blood T cells from severe aplastic anemia patients and healthy subjects were deep-sequenced in the study. Ficoll-Paque density gradient centrifugation was used to isolate peripheral blood mononuclear cells. Before DNA extraction, CD4+ and CD8+ T cells were sorted with FACS or magnetic beads. The CDR3 numbers 16 residues from cysteine through phenylalanine. Only the CDR3 region is kept as DNA, spanning 48 bases read in frame from base 1. CDR1 and CDR2 are drawn from the germline V gene: SGHAT, FQNNGV. Trimming leaves V shorter by 5 bases and J shorter by 5 bases, with the junction holding 10 bases beyond the gene matches. This clonotype was found many times. Its binding antigen is unknown. No base quality values were provided; no much bigger clone lies one nucleotide off. TCR beta VDJ combination and CDR3 sequence profiling used genomic DNA as the template. TCR repertoire sequencing was run on an Illumina HiSeq 2000. Under the source paper's analysis protocol: TRBV/TRBJ rearrangement plots, CDR3 size and DJ length profiles, and Simpson's diversity index were used to assess repertoires. The most abundant DNA sequence in the deep sequencing data was defined as the immunodominant clone. CDR3 amino acid sequences were screened for sharing across subjects and compared with published repertoires and the VDJdb database. The public reads were reanalyzed by TCRdb: fastp trimming at Q25, MiXCR alignment, in-frame beta chains only. One record per CDR3 amino acid sequence lists the most common genes and DNA. TCRdb assigned the V and J calls; the authors' analysis was not used. In all, the sample holds 150,000 to 200,000 distinct CDR3 sequences, and 64% of those were seen once. Approximately 44% of the sample goes to the ten largest clones.

The sequence came from a human donor with severe aplastic anemia or a healthy control (not recorded which). Sequences were obtained from sorted CD4+, CD8+, or CD8+CD57+ T cells (not recorded which) from PBMCs. The receptor chain draws on TRBV11-2 and TRBJ1-2; 11 central bases correspond to TRBD1. The CDR3 is CASSPRTGGLKYGYTF. Here is the DNA: TGTGCCAGCAGCCCAAGGACAGGGGGCTTGAAATATGGCTACACCTTC.